One sample yielded the 21 T cell receptor beta chains listed below, sequenced in a study of beta chain features in type 1 diabetes. The whole isolated RNA underwent reverse transcription, so sequencing captured expressed TCRB transcripts. Measured with immunoSEQ multiplex PCR; TCRdb has only the in-frame clones, and not every one. This sample has roughly 370,000 clones, with about 14% found just once. The sample was naive CD4+ T cells from blood. The receptors were sampled from a man younger than 45 in good health.

The rearrangement links TRBV6-1 to TRBJ2-1, with D unclear. V was clipped by 8 bases and J by 2 bases, with 4 bases between them. The CDR3 is 11 amino acids. Germline V lookup: CDR1 MNHNS, CDR2 SASEGT. The CDR3 sequence: CASDPYNEQFF. The CDR3 coding sequence is TGTGCCAGCGACCCCTACAATGAGCAGTTCTTC.

This chain links TRBV10-3 with TRBJ1-5; a possible D gene is TRBD1 (5 bases). The CDR3 is made up of 15 amino acids. CDR1 and CDR2 (germline): ENHRY, SYGVKD. Trimming removed 5 bases from V and 2 bases from J, with 13 bases in between. CDR3 in amino acids: CAISIQGGRNQPQHF. The CDR3 DNA follows: TGTGCCATCAGTATTCAGGGTGGTCGCAATCAGCCCCAGCATTTT.

A few counts support this clone. The chain couples TRBV7-8 to TRBJ2-3; D might be TRBD2 (5 bases). Per germline, CDR1 SGHVS and CDR2 FQNEAQ. V lost 4 bases and J 1 base, leaving 9 bases between the germline ends. The CDR3 has 14 amino acids. The CDR3 DNA is TGTGCCAGCAGCTCGTTTAGCGGCACAGATACGCAGTATTTT. Its translation is CASSSFSGTDTQYF. Full variable domain (outside the CDR3, taken from reference TRBV7-8 and TRBJ2-3): GAGVSQSPRYKVAKRGQDVALRCDPISGHVSLFWYQQALGQGPEFLTYFQNEAQLDKSGLPSDRFFAERPEGSVSTLKIQRTQQEDSAVYLCASSSFSGTDTQYFGPGTRLTVL.

This clone was counted between two and nine times. The J gene is TRBJ2-7, the V gene TRBV18; weak D call: TRBD2 (5 bases). Germline V gene data show CDR1 as KGHSH and CDR2 as LQKENI. The CDR3 runs to 14 residues. Trimming took 6 bases from V and 6 from J, leaving 18 bases between them. CDR3 bases: TGTGCCAGCTCCAAATCGGCGGGTACCGGCGAGCAGTACGTC. Amino acid sequence: CASSKSAGTGEQYV.

This clone was seen more than once but under ten times. The CDR3 loop is CSDLVTDTDTQYF. The CDR3 DNA sequence: TGCAGCGACCTCGTGACAGACACAGATACGCAGTATTTT. The rearrangement uses TRBV29-1 and TRBJ2-3; possibly TRBD1 for D (5 bases). The CDR3 length is 13 residues. Germline-derived CDR1 and CDR2 are SQVTM and ANQGSEA. V lost 7 bases, J lost 2 bases, and 13 bases lay in between.

This clone appeared a few times. The chain links TRBV7-2 to TRBJ2-1; tentatively, D is TRBD1 (6 bases). CDR3 length: 13 residues. Per the germline V gene, CDR1 is SGHTA and CDR2 is FQGNSA. V was trimmed by 5 bases and J by 7 bases, leaving 12 bases between them. CDR3 loop: CASSIMTGNEQFF. The CDR3 bases are TGTGCCAGCAGCATCATGACAGGAAATGAGCAGTTCTTC.

The rearrangement joins TRBV10-3 to TRBJ1-5; 9 nucleotides align to TRBD1. Germline trimming cut 10 bases from V and 5 bases from J; bases unmatched to any gene: 3. This CDR3 region has 12 residues. CDR1 is ENHRY, CDR2 SYGVKD, per germline. The CDR3 bases are TGTGCCACCCGACAGGGGGATCAGCCCCAGCATTTT. It translates to CATRQGDQPQHF.

V gene TRBV9 combines with J gene TRBJ1-3; D gene ambiguous. Trimming shortened V by 3 bases and J by 0 bases, and 16 bases separated the two germline ends. CDR3 length: 17 amino acids. Germline CDR1 and CDR2: SGDLS and YYNGEE. The CDR3 DNA reads TGTGCCAGCAGCGCACTCGACGCAGCAAGCTCTGGAAACACCATATATTTT. Translated, it gives CASSALDAASSGNTIYF.

The chain links TRBV7-3 to TRBJ1-2; D not certain. This CDR3 contains 15 residues. Germline V gene data show CDR1 as SGHTA and CDR2 as FQGTGA. V dropped 3 bases and J dropped 6 bases, with 17 bases sitting between them. CDR3 residues: CASSLATSHPDGYTF. DNA of the CDR3: TGTGCCAGCAGCTTGGCAACTTCCCACCCCGATGGCTACACCTTC.

The rearrangement links TRBV14 to TRBJ2-5; a weak D match, TRBD2 (6 bases). CDR1 and CDR2 (germline): SGHDN, FVKESK. The CDR3 is 13 amino acids. The ends were cut back, 4 bases at V and 7 bases at J, with 13 bases in the middle. CDR3 coding DNA: TGTGCCAGCAGCCGAAGCCGGGACTCGACCCAGTACTTC. It codes for CASSRSRDSTQYF. Together with reference TRBV14 and TRBJ2-5, the CDR3 gives the full variable domain: EAGVTQFPSHSVIEKGQTVTLRCDPISGHDNLYWYRRVMGKEIKFLLHFVKESKQDESGMPNNRFLAERTGGTYSTLKVQPAELEDSGVYFCASSRSRDSTQYFGPGTRLLVL.

This clone was observed at least ten times. This sequence joins TRBV30 and TRBJ1-5; 9 bases line up with TRBD1. J lost 0 bases, V lost 3 bases, and 9 bases had no gene match. Germline values: CDR1 GTSNPN, CDR2 SVGIG (reference sequence). The CDR3 has 17 residues. The CDR3: CAWRTGTGPHSNQPQHF. The DNA for the CDR3 is TGTGCCTGGAGGACCGGGACAGGGCCCCATAGCAATCAGCCCCAGCATTTT.

This clone has more than one count but fewer than ten. The V and J genes are TRBV9 and TRBJ2-3, with D possibly being TRBD1 or TRBD2 (5 bases each). The CDR3 has 17 residues. Germline CDR1 reads SGDLS; CDR2 reads YYNGEE. Trimming removed 0 bases from V and 2 bases from J, with 16 bases in between. CDR3 nucleotide sequence: TGTGCCAGCAGCGTAGAGGGGAGCAGGGTAACCACAGATACGCAGTATTTT. As protein: CASSVEGSRVTTDTQYF.

This clone was found a few times. This chain uses TRBV7-2 with TRBJ2-7; 9 bases are a match to TRBD2. The trim removed 10 bases at V and 3 bases at J, leaving 16 bases unmatched. The CDR3 loop spans 16 amino acids. Germline-derived CDR1 and CDR2 are SGHTA and FQGNSA. The DNA for the CDR3 is TGTGCCACCACCAAGGTTGGTAGCGGGGGAGTCTACGAGCAGTACTTC. Protein product: CATTKVGSGGVYEQYF.

This clone was counted between two and nine times. This chain connects TRBV19 to TRBJ2-2; the D gene is possibly TRBD1 (5 bases). Germline values: CDR1 LNHDA, CDR2 SQIVND (reference sequence). Trimming cost V 6 bases and J 4 bases, with 12 bases left between them. This CDR3 spans 14 amino acids. CDR3 nucleotide sequence: TGTGCCAGTAGCGTAAGGGGCTTCACCGGGGAGCTGTTTTTT. It encodes CASSVRGFTGELFF.

The rearrangement links TRBV18 to TRBJ2-5, with a possible D match to TRBD2 (6 bases). This CDR3 spans 16 amino acids. V lost 2 bases and J lost 4, with 17 bases in between. CDR1 and CDR2 (germline): KGHSH, LQKENI. DNA for the CDR3: TGTGCCAGCTCACCATATTGGGACTCCGCAGCAGAGACCCAGTACTTC. It encodes CASSPYWDSAAETQYF. Complete variable domain (other parts from reference TRBV18 and TRBJ2-5): NAGVMQNPRHLVRRRGQEARLRCSPMKGHSHVYWYRQLPEEGLKFMVYLQKENIIDESGMPKERFSAEFPKEGPSILRIQQVVRGDSAAYFCASSPYWDSAAETQYFGPGTRLLVL.

The chain links TRBV29-1 to TRBJ1-1; possible D gene TRBD1, 5 bases. The germline V gene has CDR1 SQVTM and CDR2 ANQGSEA. V dropped 5 bases and J dropped 1 base, with 11 bases sitting between them. This CDR3 region has 13 residues. The CDR3 nucleotides read TGCAGCGTTAAAACAGGCTGGAACACTGAAGCTTTCTTT. Residues: CSVKTGWNTEAFF.

There are a few counts of this clone. This chain links TRBV5-4 with TRBJ2-7, with D hard to call. Looked up from germline, CDR1 is SGHNT and CDR2 is YYREEE (reference sequence). The V and J ends lost 0 bases and 1 base respectively, with 8 bases between them. CDR3 length: 14 amino acids. CDR3 amino acids: CASSLGSSSYEQYF. The CDR3 DNA reads as TGTGCCAGCAGCTTGGGTTCATCATCCTACGAGCAGTACTTC. Complete variable domain (other parts from reference TRBV5-4 and TRBJ2-7): ETGVTQSPTHLIKTRGQQVTLRCSSQSGHNTVSWYQQALGQGPQFIFQYYREEENGRGNFPPRFSGLQFPNYSSELNVNALELDDSALYLCASSLGSSSYEQYFGPGTRLTVT.

This chain connects TRBV27 to TRBJ1-2; 7 nucleotides agree with TRBD1. The CDR3 spans 12 residues. V trimming: 5 bases; J trimming: 9 bases; junction bases outside the gene matches: 6. Germline values: CDR1 MNHEY, CDR2 SMNVEV (reference sequence). The CDR3 here is CASSSRQGRYTF. For the CDR3, the DNA is TGTGCCAGCAGTAGCCGACAGGGTCGCTACACCTTC.

This clone was counted a few times. The V gene is TRBV29-1, the J gene TRBJ2-5, with D possibly being TRBD2 (5 bases). The V and J ends lost 7 bases and 5 bases respectively, with 17 bases between them. The germline CDR1 and CDR2 sequences are SQVTM and ANQGSEA. This CDR3 contains 13 residues. CDR3 in amino acids: CSASSRHSETQYF. As DNA, the CDR3 is TGCAGCGCTAGCAGTAGACATTCCGAGACCCAGTACTTC.

This chain links TRBV7-9 with TRBJ2-3, with 12 bases aligning to TRBD2. The V gene end was trimmed by 5 bases and the J gene end by 3 bases; junction bases not matched to a gene: 3. Germline loops: CDR1 SEHNR, CDR2 FQNEAQ (reference sequence). The CDR3 spans 15 residues. The DNA for the CDR3 is TGTGCCAGCAGCGTGACTAGCGGGAGAACAGATACGCAGTATTTT. Translation gives CASSVTSGRTDTQYF.

The J gene is TRBJ1-1, the V gene TRBV30; 7 bases map to TRBD1. V shed 2 bases and J 0 bases; nucleotides not matched to a gene: 9. The CDR3 is made up of 16 amino acids. Germline CDR1 is GTSNPN and CDR2 is SVGIG (reference sequence). CDR3 in DNA: TGTGCCTGGAGTCTTTTGGTGGGACAGATGAACACTGAAGCTTTCTTT. The encoded protein is CAWSLLVGQMNTEAFF.